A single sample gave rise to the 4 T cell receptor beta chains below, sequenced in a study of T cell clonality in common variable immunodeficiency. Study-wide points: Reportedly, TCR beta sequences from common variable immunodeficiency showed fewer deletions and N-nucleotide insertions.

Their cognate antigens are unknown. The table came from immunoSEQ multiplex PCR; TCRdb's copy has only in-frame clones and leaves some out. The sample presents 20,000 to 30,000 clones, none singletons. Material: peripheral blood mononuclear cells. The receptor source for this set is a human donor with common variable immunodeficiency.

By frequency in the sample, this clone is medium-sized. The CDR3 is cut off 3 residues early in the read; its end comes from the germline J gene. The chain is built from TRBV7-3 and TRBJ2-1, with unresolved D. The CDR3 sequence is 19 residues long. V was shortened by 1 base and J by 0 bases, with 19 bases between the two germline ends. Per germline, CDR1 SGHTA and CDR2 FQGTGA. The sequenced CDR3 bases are TGTGCCAGCAGCTTAAATAGACATGCTCCATGGAGCTCCTACAATGAG. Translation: CASSLNRHAPWSSYNE. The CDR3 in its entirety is CASSLNRHAPWSSYNEQFF.

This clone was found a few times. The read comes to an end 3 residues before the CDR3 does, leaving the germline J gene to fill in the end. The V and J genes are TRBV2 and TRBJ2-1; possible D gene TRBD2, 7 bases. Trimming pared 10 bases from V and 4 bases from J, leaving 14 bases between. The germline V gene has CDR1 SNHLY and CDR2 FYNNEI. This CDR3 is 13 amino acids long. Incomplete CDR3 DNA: TGTGCCACAGCGAGGGGGGGATACAATGAG. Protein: CATARGGYNE. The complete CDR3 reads CATARGGYNEQFF.

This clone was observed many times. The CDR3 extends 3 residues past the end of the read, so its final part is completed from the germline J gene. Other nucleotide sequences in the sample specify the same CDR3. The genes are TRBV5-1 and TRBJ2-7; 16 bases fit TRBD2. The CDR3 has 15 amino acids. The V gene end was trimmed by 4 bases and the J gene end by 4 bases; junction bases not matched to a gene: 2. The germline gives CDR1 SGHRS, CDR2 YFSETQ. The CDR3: CASSEGLAGGYEQYF. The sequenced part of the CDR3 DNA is TGCGCCAGCAGCGAGGGACTAGCGGGAGGGTACGAG.

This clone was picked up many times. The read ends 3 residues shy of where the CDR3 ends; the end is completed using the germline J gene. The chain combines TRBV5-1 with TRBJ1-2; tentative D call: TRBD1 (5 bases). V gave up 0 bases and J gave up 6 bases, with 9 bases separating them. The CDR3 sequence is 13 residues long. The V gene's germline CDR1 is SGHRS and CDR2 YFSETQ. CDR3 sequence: CASSLEGRNGYTF. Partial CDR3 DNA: TGCGCCAGCAGCTTGGAGGGGAGGAATGGC.